This entry concerns a single TCR beta chain. This record belongs to a study of blood T cell repertoires in COVID-19. Study details: The analysed material was cDNA or gDNA that came from T cells, B-cell-depleted T cells, or PBMCs.

In the original workflow: Amplification with reference gene primers provided the estimates of nucleated cell counts. Clones were read by immunoSEQ multiplex PCR, and TCRdb kept only the in-frame ones, dropping some. V, J and clone size derive from that table, while D and trimming were established from the DNA sequence. The repertoire has more than 150,000 clones, 80% of them found once; the top ten carry over 13%. The CDR3 covers 16 residues. With 0 bases clipped from V and 4 bases from J, the junction kept 3 bases outside the gene matches. Germline V gene lookup returns CDR1 GTSNPN and CDR2 SVGIG (reference sequence).

The sequenced sample was PBMCs or T cells enriched from blood (not recorded which). This clonotype was sampled from a man in his sixties who had been exposed to COVID-19. J is TRBJ2-5 and V is TRBV30; 15 nucleotides line up with TRBD2. The CDR3 bases are TGTGCCTGGAGTGTGGGACTAGCGGGAGGAGGAGAGACCCAGTACTTC. Its protein is CAWSVGLAGGGETQYF.